Shown below are 20 T cell receptor beta chains from a single sample sequenced in a study of PD-L1 blockade in urothelial cancer. Noted time point: pretreatment peripheral blood. Libraries were prepared by immunoSEQ multiplex PCR; TCRdb keeps only in-frame clonotypes and omits some of them. The data show about 49,000 clones, with 70% to 80% seen just once and roughly 10% held by the top ten. Sequenced here: PBMCs, sampled around atezolizumab (anti-PD-L1) treatment. Receptor source: a man between 65 and 85 years old with urothelial cancer.

The V gene is TRBV6-6, the J gene TRBJ2-2, with D possibly TRBD2 on 6 matching bases. The CDR3 length is 16 residues. Trimming took 9 bases from V and 0 from J, leaving 17 bases between them. Per germline, CDR1 MNHNY and CDR2 SVGAGI (reference sequence). CDR3: CASSPLGGTNTGELFF. In DNA form, the CDR3 reads TGTGCCAGTTCCCCCTTAGGCGGGACGAACACCGGGGAGCTGTTTTTT.

This chain connects TRBV28 to TRBJ2-1; 15 bases are shared with TRBD2. The germline gives CDR1 MDHEN, CDR2 SYDVKM. The CDR3 contains 17 residues. After removal of 6 bases from V and 7 bases from J, the junction contained 10 bases not matched to a gene. The CDR3 DNA is TGTGCCAGCAGGGCCGGAGGACTAGCGGGAGGGAGAAATGAGCAGTTCTTC. Encoded protein: CASRAGGLAGGRNEQFF.

Note on this clone: This sample includes further DNA sequences coding for the same CDR3. The chain links TRBV6-5 to TRBJ1-5; TRBD1 aligns across 7 bases. The CDR3 extends over 14 amino acids. Germline values: CDR1 MNHEY, CDR2 SVGAGI. J lost 5 bases, V lost 6 bases, and 7 bases had no gene match. CDR3 in DNA: TGTGCCAGCAGCCCCCGGGACAGACATCAGCCCCAGCATTTT. It is translated as CASSPRDRHQPQHF.

This clone has only a few counts. The chain is built from TRBV6-4 and TRBJ2-5; D possibly corresponds to TRBD2 (6 bases). The germline gives CDR1 MRHNA, CDR2 SNTAGT. The CDR3 loop spans 13 amino acids. Trimming took off 6 bases at V and 3 bases at J, with 11 bases between the two ends. The CDR3 DNA reads TGTGCCAGCAGCCGGACTACGGAAGAGACCCAGTACTTC. Residues: CASSRTTEETQYF.

V is TRBV6-1 and J is TRBJ2-5; possibly TRBD2 for D (6 bases). Germline CDR1 is MNHNS and CDR2 is SASEGT. The CDR3 covers 15 residues. Trimming took 6 bases from V and 1 from J, leaving 15 bases between them. As DNA, the CDR3 is TGTGCCAGCAGCCTCGGGGGTGGGGGCCAAGAGACCCAGTACTTC. Translated: CASSLGGGGQETQYF.

The chain employs TRBV5-4 and TRBJ1-1, with D tentatively TRBD1 (6 bases). CDR1 is SGHNT, CDR2 YYREEE, per germline (reference sequence). The CDR3 runs 17 residues. V lost 0 bases and J 2 bases, leaving 17 bases between the germline ends. The CDR3 bases are TGTGCCAGCAGCTTGGATACGGGGGGCCGGATCAACACTGAAGCTTTCTTT. Its protein product is CASSLDTGGRINTEAFF.

The chain employs TRBV10-3 and TRBJ1-4; TRBD1 aligns across 8 bases. The CDR3 has 14 residues. Germline CDR1 and CDR2: ENHRY and SYGVKD. The trim removed 5 bases at V and 11 bases at J, leaving 10 bases unmatched. Here the CDR3 DNA reads TGTGCCATCAGTCTATCAGGGGGCGTAGGGAAACTGTTTTTT. Its translation is CAISLSGGVGKLFF.

The J gene is TRBJ2-1, the V gene TRBV28; 9 positions match TRBD2. CDR1 and CDR2 (germline): MDHEN, SYDVKM. J lost 8 bases, V lost 8 bases, and 7 bases had no gene match. This CDR3 contains 13 residues. The CDR3 region has the DNA TGTGCCAGCCTTCGAGCGGGAGGCTATGAGCAGTTCTTC. This sequence encodes CASLRAGGYEQFF.

This chain links TRBV25-1 with TRBJ2-3, with 11 positions matching TRBD2. The CDR3 is 16 amino acids. Losses at the gene ends were 4 bases for V and 6 bases for J; bases not matched to a gene: 9. Per germline, CDR1 MGHDK and CDR2 SYGVNS. CDR3 sequence: CASSAGLAGIRDTQYF. For the CDR3, the DNA is TGTGCCAGCAGTGCTGGACTAGCGGGTATTCGGGATACGCAGTATTTT.

The rearrangement links TRBV19 to TRBJ1-5, with 10 bases identical to TRBD1. Looked up from germline, CDR1 is LNHDA and CDR2 is SQIVND (reference sequence). The CDR3 spans 15 residues. Trimming at V came to 5 bases and at J to 3 bases, leaving 4 bases not matched to a gene. CDR3 nucleotides: TGTGCCAGTAGTCCCGGGACAGGGGCCAATCAGCCCCAGCATTTT. Residues: CASSPGTGANQPQHF.

The chain employs TRBV7-3 and TRBJ2-5, with a possible D match to TRBD2 (7 bases). Germline values: CDR1 SGHTA, CDR2 FQGTGA. Trimming removed 6 bases from V and 5 bases from J, with 19 bases in between. The CDR3 is made up of 15 amino acids. The CDR3 is CASSPWGGRRETQYF. The CDR3 DNA reads TGTGCCAGCAGTCCCTGGGGGGGGCGGCGGGAGACCCAGTACTTC.

V is TRBV5-1 and J is TRBJ2-2, with TRBD1 matching 7 bases. Trimming took 3 bases from V and 6 from J; bases not matched to a gene: 5. Germline V gene lookup returns CDR1 SGHRS and CDR2 YFSETQ. This CDR3 spans 14 amino acids. DNA for the CDR3: TGCGCCAGCAGCTCGACGACAGGGCCCGGGGAGCTGTTTTTT. Its translation: CASSSTTGPGELFF.

Note on this clone: The junction does not match germline at one end; this may be a read error. The CDR3 DNA reads as TGTGCTAGCAGCTTAGGGACAGAAGAGACCCAGTACTTC. Its translation is CASSLGTEETQYF. This rearrangement joins TRBV7-7 to TRBJ2-5; TRBD1 matches at 7 bases. The CDR3 consists of 13 residues. Looked up from germline, CDR1 is SSHAT and CDR2 is FNYEAQ (reference sequence). Using reference TRBV7-7 and TRBJ2-5 for the parts outside the CDR3, the full variable domain is GAGVSQSPRYKVTKRGQDVTLRCDPISSHATLYWYQQALGQGPEFLTYFNYEAQPDKSGLPSDRFSAERPEGSISTLTIQRTEQRDSAMYRCASSLGTEETQYFGPGTRLLVL.

The CDR3 loop is CASSTPDSRRDTQYF. CDR3 DNA: TGTGCCAGTAGCACTCCGGACAGTCGGAGGGATACGCAGTATTTT. The chain carries TRBV19 and TRBJ2-3; D possibly corresponds to TRBD1 (6 bases). In germline, CDR1 is LNHDA, CDR2 SQIVND (reference sequence). The ends were cut back, 6 bases at V and 6 bases at J, with 19 bases in the middle. The CDR3 runs 15 residues.

The chain links TRBV25-1 to TRBJ1-5; TRBD1 agrees at 12 bases. V dropped 5 bases and J dropped 7; count of bases not matched to a gene: 9. The CDR3 loop spans 16 amino acids. Germline V CDR1 and CDR2: MGHDK, SYGVNS. The CDR3 reads CASSPSGTGGVQPQHF. As DNA, the CDR3 is TGTGCCAGCAGTCCCTCCGGGACAGGGGGCGTCCAGCCCCAGCATTTT.

The chain uses TRBV2 and TRBJ1-1; the D gene is possibly TRBD1 (5 bases). V dropped 4 bases and J dropped 4 bases, with 10 bases sitting between them. The CDR3 length is 13 residues. Per the germline V gene, CDR1 is SNHLY and CDR2 is FYNNEI. The CDR3 spells CASSVAGRTEAFF. The CDR3 DNA reads as TGTGCCAGCAGTGTCGCGGGACGCACTGAAGCTTTCTTT.

The V call is TRBV28, the J call TRBJ1-4; no definite D call. Germline lookup yields CDR1 MDHEN and CDR2 SYDVKM. The ends were cut back, 3 bases at V and 2 bases at J, with 13 bases in the middle. This CDR3 comprises 16 residues. CDR3 loop: CASSFGSTGTNEKLFF. The CDR3 coding sequence is TGTGCCAGCAGTTTCGGGAGTACCGGCACTAATGAAAAACTGTTTTTT.

The rearrangement uses TRBV29-1 and TRBJ2-7, with 7 nucleotides matching TRBD1. This CDR3 contains 11 residues. CDR1 is SQVTM, CDR2 ANQGSEA, per germline. The V gene end was trimmed by 7 bases and the J gene end by 6 bases; junction bases not matched to a gene: 6. The CDR3 is CSARTGGEQYF. For the CDR3, the DNA is TGCAGCGCCCGGACAGGAGGCGAGCAGTACTTC.

Only a few counts were recorded for this clone. The rearrangement joins TRBV10-3 to TRBJ2-1; TRBD1 matches 10 bases. J gave up 6 bases and V 6 bases, and 8 bases lay outside the gene matches. The CDR3 length is 15 residues. The germline V gene encodes CDR1 ENHRY and CDR2 SYGVKD. As DNA, the CDR3 is TGTGCCATCAGCGAGGGCTGGGACAGGGGCAATGAGCAGTTCTTC. This gives the protein CAISEGWDRGNEQFF.

A few counts support this clone. The CDR3, as DNA: TGTGCCAGCAGTTCCAGGGGGCAGGGCACAGATACGCAGTATTTT. Amino acid sequence: CASSSRGQGTDTQYF. The chain has TRBV28 and TRBJ2-3; 8 bases align to TRBD1. After removal of 4 bases from V and 1 base from J, the junction contained 4 bases not matched to a gene. Per the germline V gene, CDR1 is MDHEN and CDR2 is SYDVKM. The CDR3 loop spans 15 amino acids.